The rows below give T cell receptor beta chains drawn from one sample of a study of T cell changes during pregnancy in multiple sclerosis. The method was immunoSEQ multiplex PCR; TCRdb's version includes in-frame clones alone and lacks a portion of them. The sample carries under 70,000 clones, 91% recorded once. Sequenced material: peripheral blood, taken after pregnancy. Source of these receptors: a female donor in good health, enrolled as a control in a pregnancy study. Each CDR3 is given with its conserved first and last residue. Each record gives: D gene, V gene, J gene, clone size, CDR3 protein, CDR3 DNA. A D gene is named only where the DNA matches it firmly. Expanded clones get a size class; other rows say once, few or many, or leave the size out.

D: NA; V: TRBV4-2; J: TRBJ1-2; size: NA; CDR3: CASSQSGFYGYTF; DNA: TGTGCCAGCAGCCAATCAGGGTTCTATGGCTACACCTTC
D: NA; V: TRBV4-1; J: TRBJ1-1; size: NA; CDR3: CASSQAGVNTEAFF; DNA: TGCGCCAGCAGCCAAGCCGGGGTTAACACTGAAGCTTTCTTT
D: TRBD2; V: TRBV10-3; J: TRBJ2-1; size: NA; CDR3: CAISDSSGASYNEQFF; DNA: TGTGCCATCAGTGATTCGAGCGGGGCCTCCTACAATGAGCAGTTCTTC
D: NA; V: TRBV4-2; J: TRBJ2-1; size: NA; CDR3: CASSGGDNEQFF; DNA: TGTGCCAGCAGCGGCGGGGACAATGAGCAGTTCTTC
D: NA; V: TRBV27; J: TRBJ1-6; size: NA; CDR3: CASSSRSENSPLHF; DNA: TGTGCCAGCAGTTCTCGGTCGGAGAATTCACCCCTCCACTTT
D: NA; V: TRBV19; J: TRBJ1-5; size: NA; CDR3: CASTVAGYGNQPQHF; DNA: TGTGCCAGTACCGTGGCGGGGTATGGCAATCAGCCCCAGCATTTT
D: TRBD1; V: TRBV5-6; J: TRBJ2-2; size: NA; CDR3: CASSLRDRFTGELFF; DNA: TGTGCCAGCAGCTTGAGGGACAGATTTACCGGGGAGCTGTTTTTT
D: NA; V: TRBV6-1; J: TRBJ1-2; size: once; CDR3: CASRYSGTYGYTF; DNA: TGTGCCAGCAGGTACAGTGGAACCTATGGCTACACCTTC
D: NA; V: TRBV7-2; J: TRBJ1-1; size: few; CDR3: CASSSGVRTEAFF; DNA: TGTGCCAGCAGCTCAGGGGTTCGCACTGAAGCTTTCTTT
D: NA; V: TRBV4-3; J: TRBJ1-4; size: NA; CDR3: CASSQDRAGGVDEKLFF; DNA: TGCGCCAGCAGCCAAGATAGGGCGGGGGGTGTAGACGAAAAACTGTTTTTT
D: NA; V: TRBV11-3; J: TRBJ1-3; size: NA; CDR3: CASSLGGTAGNTIYF; DNA: TGTGCCAGCAGCTTAGGAGGGACTGCTGGAAACACCATATATTTT
D: NA; V: TRBV19; J: TRBJ1-2; size: once; CDR3: CASSTQGSYGYTF; DNA: TGTGCCAGTAGTACACAGGGATCCTATGGCTACACCTTC
D: TRBD1; V: TRBV19; J: TRBJ1-5; size: NA; CDR3: CASSAERGLNQPQHF; DNA: TGTGCCAGTAGTGCGGAGAGGGGGCTCAATCAGCCCCAGCATTTT
D: NA; V: TRBV4-3; J: TRBJ2-2; size: NA; CDR3: CASSLFGGNTGELFF; DNA: TGCGCCAGCAGCCTGTTCGGTGGTAACACCGGGGAGCTGTTTTTT
D: TRBD1; V: TRBV15; J: TRBJ2-1; size: NA; CDR3: CATSRRDREGYNEQFF; DNA: TGTGCCACCAGCAGAAGGGACAGGGAAGGTTACAATGAGCAGTTCTTC
D: NA; V: TRBV28; J: TRBJ2-7; size: NA; CDR3: CASSLTSYEQYF; DNA: TGTGCCAGCAGTTTAACGAGCTACGAGCAGTACTTC
D: NA; V: TRBV7-2; J: TRBJ2-1; size: NA; CDR3: CASSLRRSSYNEQFF; DNA: TGTGCCAGCAGCTTAAGGCGGAGCTCCTACAATGAGCAGTTCTTC
D: NA; V: TRBV6-5; J: TRBJ1-2; size: NA; CDR3: CASSYYRTNGYTF; DNA: TGTGCCAGCAGTTACTACAGGACGAATGGCTACACCTTC
D: NA; V: TRBV14; J: TRBJ2-2; size: NA; CDR3: CASSRHTGELFF; DNA: TGTGCCAGCAGCCGACATACCGGGGAGCTGTTTTTT
D: TRBD2; V: TRBV9; J: TRBJ2-3; size: NA; CDR3: CASSVGSGGDTDTQYF; DNA: TGTGCCAGCAGCGTAGGTAGCGGGGGAGACACAGATACGCAGTATTTT
D: NA; V: TRBV15; J: TRBJ1-3; size: few; CDR3: CATSRDQDLTGGNTIYF; DNA: TGTGCCACCAGCAGAGATCAGGACTTAACGGGAGGAAACACCATATATTTT
D: TRBD1; V: TRBV27; J: TRBJ1-3; size: NA; CDR3: CASRRQGAGGNTIYF; DNA: TGTGCCAGCAGGAGACAGGGGGCGGGTGGAAACACCATATATTTT
D: NA; V: TRBV6-6; J: TRBJ1-2; size: NA; CDR3: CASSYDSEYGYTF; DNA: TGTGCCAGCAGTTACGACAGCGAATATGGCTACACCTTC
D: TRBD1; V: TRBV2; J: TRBJ1-6; size: NA; CDR3: CASRDRSFSHSPLHF; DNA: TGTGCCAGTAGGGACAGATCGTTCTCTCATTCACCCCTCCACTTT
D: NA; V: TRBV28; J: TRBJ1-6; size: NA; CDR3: CASSLGRDSYNSPLHF; DNA: TGTGCCAGCAGTTTAGGACGGGACTCCTATAATTCACCCCTCCACTTT
D: NA; V: TRBV4-2; J: TRBJ2-2; size: NA; CDR3: CASSQEPQGSTGELFF; DNA: TGTGCCAGCAGCCAAGAACCACAGGGAAGTACCGGGGAGCTGTTTTTT
D: TRBD1; V: TRBV11-2; J: TRBJ1-2; size: NA; CDR3: CASSFAQGAYSGYTF; DNA: TGTGCCAGCAGCTTCGCCCAGGGGGCTTATAGTGGCTACACCTTC
D: NA; V: TRBV2; J: TRBJ2-2; size: NA; CDR3: CASSFRQTPLNTGELFF; DNA: TGTGCCAGCAGCTTTCGACAGACTCCGCTGAACACCGGGGAGCTGTTTTTT
D: TRBD1; V: TRBV7-8; J: TRBJ2-7; size: NA; CDR3: CASSFPVRTGGSVYEQYF; DNA: TGTGCCAGCAGCTTCCCAGTTAGGACAGGGGGCTCGGTCTACGAGCAGTACTTC
D: NA; V: TRBV6-1; J: TRBJ1-1; size: NA; CDR3: CASSLDNMNTEAFF; DNA: TGTGCCAGCAGTTTGGACAACATGAACACTGAAGCTTTCTTT
D: TRBD2; V: TRBV5-1; J: TRBJ2-3; size: NA; CDR3: CATAMEPGLAGNGIDTQYF; DNA: TGCGCCACCGCGATGGAACCGGGACTAGCGGGGAATGGTATAGATACGCAGTATTTT
D: TRBD2; V: TRBV4-2; J: TRBJ2-5; size: NA; CDR3: CASSQDPVGAGGTGTQYF; DNA: TGTGCCAGCAGCCAAGATCCGGTGGGAGCGGGGGGGACTGGGACCCAGTACTTC
D: NA; V: TRBV9; J: TRBJ2-4; size: NA; CDR3: CASGDRGIQYF; DNA: TGTGCCAGCGGAGACCGGGGGATTCAGTACTTC
D: TRBD1; V: TRBV5-8; J: TRBJ1-1; size: few; CDR3: CASTPTGALTEAFF; DNA: TGTGCCAGCACCCCTACAGGGGCGCTCACTGAAGCTTTCTTT
D: TRBD2; V: TRBV6-1; J: TRBJ2-3; size: NA; CDR3: CASSEGLAGGITDTQYF; DNA: TGTGCCAGCAGTGAAGGACTAGCGGGGGGGATAACAGATACGCAGTATTTT
D: TRBD1; V: TRBV6-5; J: TRBJ1-2; size: once; CDR3: CASSYETGTNGYTF; DNA: TGTGCCAGCAGTTATGAGACAGGGACGAATGGCTACACCTTC
D: NA; V: TRBV4-2; J: TRBJ1-1; size: few; CDR3: CASAARVENTEAFF; DNA: TGTGCCAGCGCCGCTCGGGTTGAGAACACTGAAGCTTTCTTT
D: TRBD2; V: TRBV6-1; J: TRBJ2-2; size: NA; CDR3: CASSLGTSGERELFF; DNA: TGTGCCAGCAGCTTAGGGACTAGCGGGGAAAGGGAGCTGTTTTTT
D: NA; V: TRBV5-1; J: TRBJ2-2; size: NA; CDR3: CASSTVNRVYAGELFF; DNA: TGCGCCAGCTCCACCGTAAACAGGGTATATGCCGGGGAGCTGTTTTTT
D: NA; V: TRBV5-1; J: TRBJ1-1; size: once; CDR3: CASSPMGGGNTEAFF; DNA: TGCGCCAGCAGCCCGATGGGGGGAGGGAACACTGAAGCTTTCTTT
D: NA; V: TRBV7-9; J: TRBJ2-7; size: NA; CDR3: CASSLAASAREQYF; DNA: TGTGCCAGCAGCTTAGCTGCTTCCGCCCGGGAGCAGTACTTC
D: TRBD1; V: TRBV7-8; J: TRBJ2-2; size: NA; CDR3: CASIQDRAASINTGELFF; DNA: TGTGCCAGCATTCAGGACAGGGCCGCAAGTATAAACACCGGGGAGCTGTTTTTT
D: NA; V: TRBV11-3; J: TRBJ2-2; size: NA; CDR3: CASAGQYTGELFF; DNA: TGTGCCAGCGCGGGCCAGTACACCGGGGAGCTGTTTTTT
D: NA; V: TRBV12-5; J: TRBJ2-5; size: NA; CDR3: CASGHRVGETQYF; DNA: TGTGCTAGTGGCCACAGGGTGGGAGAGACCCAGTACTTC
D: NA; V: TRBV5-4; J: TRBJ2-7; size: once; CDR3: CASRQQSSYEQYF; DNA: TGTGCCAGCAGACAACAAAGCTCCTACGAGCAGTACTTC
D: TRBD2; V: TRBV11-3; J: TRBJ2-3; size: NA; CDR3: CASSPSGGSSTDTQYF; DNA: TGTGCCAGCAGCCCTAGCGGGGGGTCGAGCACAGATACGCAGTATTTT
D: NA; V: TRBV6-5; J: TRBJ1-2; size: NA; CDR3: CASSPTISPNYGYTF; DNA: TGTGCCAGCAGCCCCACTATCTCCCCAAACTATGGCTACACCTTC
D: NA; V: TRBV4-3; J: TRBJ2-2; size: NA; CDR3: CASSQDYGELFF; DNA: TGCGCCAGCAGCCAAGATTACGGGGAGCTGTTTTTT
D: TRBD1; V: TRBV30; J: TRBJ1-2; size: NA; CDR3: CAWGTGDGYGYTF; DNA: TGTGCCTGGGGTACAGGGGATGGCTATGGCTACACCTTC
D: TRBD1; V: TRBV7-2; J: TRBJ2-1; size: NA; CDR3: CASSLETGGGYNEQFF; DNA: TGTGCCAGCAGCTTAGAGACAGGGGGCGGCTACAATGAGCAGTTCTTC
D: TRBD1; V: TRBV7-9; J: TRBJ1-4; size: once; CDR3: CASSTRTGTNEKLFF; DNA: TGTGCCAGCAGCACAAGGACAGGGACTAATGAAAAACTGTTTTTT
D: NA; V: TRBV19; J: TRBJ1-2; size: NA; CDR3: CASTGIANYGYTF; DNA: TGTGCCAGTACCGGGATAGCTAACTATGGCTACACCTTC
D: NA; V: TRBV11-2; J: TRBJ2-5; size: NA; CDR3: CASVPGDEETQYF; DNA: TGTGCCAGCGTTCCGGGGGATGAAGAGACCCAGTACTTC
D: TRBD1; V: TRBV11-2; J: TRBJ1-4; size: NA; CDR3: CASSSIPGQGALDEKLFF; DNA: TGTGCCAGCAGCTCAATCCCGGGACAGGGGGCTCTGGATGAAAAACTGTTTTTT
D: TRBD2; V: TRBV13; J: TRBJ2-1; size: NA; CDR3: CASSPGLAGGLLEQFF; DNA: TGTGCCAGCAGTCCAGGTCTAGCGGGGGGGCTCCTCGAGCAGTTCTTC
D: TRBD2; V: TRBV5-4; J: TRBJ2-3; size: NA; CDR3: CASSSGLAGGADTQYF; DNA: TGTGCCAGCAGCTCGGGACTAGCGGGGGGGGCAGATACGCAGTATTTT